A single sample gave rise to the 11 T cell receptor beta chains below, sequenced in a study of neurological immune-mediated disorders. TCRdb reanalysed the 5' RACE reads using MiXCR and keeps one entry per CDR3 protein. This sample has 55,000 to 75,000 distinct CDR3 sequences, with around 2.3% found just once. Specimen: PBMCs. All receptors derive from a man aged 50 or older with multiple sclerosis.

This clonotype appeared many times. The V gene is TRBV30, the J gene TRBJ1-4; D is perhaps TRBD1 (6 bases). This CDR3 region has 13 residues. Germline lookup yields CDR1 GTSNPN and CDR2 SVGIG (reference sequence). Trimming took off 5 bases at V and 5 bases at J, with 12 bases between the two ends. As DNA, the CDR3 is TGTGCCTGGCGGGGGGCTGTAAATGAAAAACTGTTTTTT. Protein product: CAWRGAVNEKLFF.

This clonotype was seen many times. The J gene is TRBJ2-2, the V gene TRBV28; D is unclear. This CDR3 contains 13 residues. V lost 2 bases and J 6 bases, leaving 7 bases between the germline ends. Looked up from germline, CDR1 is MDHEN and CDR2 is SYDVKM. The CDR3 protein is CASSLGAPGELFF. For the CDR3, the DNA is TGTGCCAGCAGTTTAGGCGCGCCCGGGGAGCTGTTTTTT.

This clonotype was detected ten times or more. Here the CDR3 reads CASSLVLNTEAFF. CDR3 nucleotides: TGCGCCAGCAGCTTGGTTTTGAACACTGAAGCTTTCTTT. V usage is TRBV5-1 and J usage is TRBJ1-1; D gene ambiguous. V was cut by 0 bases and J by 0 bases, with 3 bases left in between. Germline V gene sequence: CDR1 SGHRS, CDR2 YFSETQ. The CDR3 is 13 amino acids.

This clonotype was recorded many times. The chain joins TRBV6-5 to TRBJ2-7, with D hard to call. Germline loops: CDR1 MNHEY, CDR2 SVGAGI. The CDR3 consists of 15 residues. V dropped 8 bases and J dropped 0 bases, with 17 bases sitting between them. The CDR3: CASGNPLGFSYEQYF. CDR3 nucleotide sequence: TGTGCCAGCGGAAATCCCCTGGGGTTCTCCTACGAGCAGTACTTC.

This clonotype was seen repeatedly, ten times or more. V is TRBV7-8 and J is TRBJ1-2; no clear D. In germline, CDR1 is SGHVS, CDR2 FQNEAQ. Trimming left V 1 base short and J 4 bases short, with 4 bases between. CDR3 size: 12 residues. CDR3 loop: CASSLETYGYTF. The CDR3 DNA follows: TGTGCCAGCAGCTTAGAAACCTATGGCTACACCTTC.

The sample holds many counts of this clonotype. V gene TRBV5-6 combines with J gene TRBJ2-7, with 9 bases that match TRBD1. Trimming at V came to 4 bases and at J to 5 bases, leaving 13 bases not matched to a gene. CDR1 is SGHDT and CDR2 is YYEEEE in the germline V gene. The CDR3 contains 16 residues. CDR3 bases: TGTGCCAGCAGCCACAACCCGGGACAGGGATCCCACGAGCAGTACTTC. It translates to CASSHNPGQGSHEQYF.

This clonotype was seen repeatedly, ten times or more. The chain has TRBV7-2 and TRBJ1-5; no definite D call. The CDR3 sequence is 16 residues long. From germline, CDR1 is SGHTA and CDR2 FQGNSA. V lost 5 bases, J lost 6 bases, and 20 bases lay in between. The CDR3 region is CASSLLQPSFGQPQHF. DNA for the CDR3: TGTGCCAGCAGCCTCCTGCAGCCGAGCTTTGGTCAGCCCCAGCATTTT.

This clonotype was observed at least ten times. The chain uses TRBV12-3 or TRBV12-4 and TRBJ2-2; 7 bases line up with TRBD1. This CDR3 comprises 14 residues. V lost 7 bases to trimming and J lost 8 bases; unmatched junction nucleotides: 10. The CDR3 DNA follows: TGTGCCAGCACCGCCAGGGGGTTAAAGGGGGAGCTGTTTTTT. The encoded protein is CASTARGLKGELFF.

At least ten counts were recorded for this clonotype. This chain connects TRBV27 to TRBJ1-1, with a possible D match to TRBD1 (6 bases). The CDR3 runs to 12 residues. Germline V CDR1 and CDR2: MNHEY, SMNVEV (reference sequence). V gave up 3 bases and J gave up 10 bases, with 12 bases separating them. This CDR3 is CASSFQGQGAFF. In DNA, the CDR3 is TGTGCCAGCAGTTTTCAGGGGCAGGGAGCTTTCTTT.

This clonotype appeared many times. The rearrangement links TRBV25-1 to TRBJ1-1; 7 nucleotides agree with TRBD1. V was clipped by 8 bases and J by 2 bases; unmatched bases: 5. Germline V lookup: CDR1 MGHDK, CDR2 SYGVNS. The length of the CDR3 is 13 residues. DNA of the CDR3: TGTGCCAGCGGATGGGACAGTAACACTGAAGCTTTCTTT. Protein: CASGWDSNTEAFF.

This clonotype was detected many times. This chain uses TRBV7-3 with TRBJ2-5; D may be TRBD1 (6 bases). Trimming shortened V by 1 base and J by 5 bases, and 8 bases separated the two germline ends. The germline CDR1 and CDR2 sequences are SGHTA and FQGTGA. The CDR3 consists of 13 residues. As DNA, the CDR3 is TGTGCCAGCAGCTTAAACAGGGAGGAGACCCAGTACTTC. The encoded protein is CASSLNREETQYF.